This T cell receptor (beta chain) was recovered during a study of T cell responses to AZD1222 COVID-19 vaccine. General study points: Donors skewed white British and female; clonal diversity was possibly underestimated. Spike-spanning, vaccine-associated CD4 TCRs were dominant at 160-218 and 743-854. Baseline testing showed seropositivity in only six or seven AZD1222 recipients.

V shed 6 bases and J shed 3 bases, with 18 bases lying between them. Germline CDR1 reads SGHTA; CDR2 reads FQGNSA. The CDR3 has 15 residues. The repertoire was sequenced with immunoSEQ multiplex PCR; TCRdb's copy has only in-frame clones and lacks some. The sample comprises around 120,000 clones, less than 95% of which are singletons, and around 6.9% rests with the top ten. A remark on this clone: No antigen is known for it.

The V call is TRBV7-2, the J call TRBJ2-7; maybe TRBD2 (6 bases). The material was peripheral blood, obtained on day 0 of AZD1222 vaccination. This clonotype originated in an adult in good health. CDR3 residues: CASSSGGGVGYEQYF. The CDR3 bases are TGTGCCAGCAGTTCCGGTGGAGGGGTCGGCTACGAGCAGTACTTC.